This T cell receptor (beta chain) derives from a study of OX40 agonist ivuxolimab in advanced cancers. TCRdb's table, derived via immunoSEQ multiplex PCR, lists solely in-frame clones and lacks some. The data contain roughly 15,000 clones, about 77% of them singletons. The starting material was CD4+ or CD8+ T cells sorted from blood, obtained in a trial of the OX40 agonist ivuxolimab. The source of this sequence is an adult with an advanced solid tumor such as melanoma, head and neck, liver or kidney cancer.

In DNA, the CDR3 is TGTGCCAGCAGTTCGCCGTTCAGCTCCTACAATGAGCAGTTCTTC. This gives the protein CASSSPFSSYNEQFF. The chain has TRBV28 and TRBJ2-1; D is unclear. The CDR3 runs 15 residues. V gave up 4 bases and J gave up 0 bases, with 10 bases separating them. Germline loops: CDR1 MDHEN, CDR2 SYDVKM.